The 10 T cell receptor beta chains given below trace back to one sample, sequenced in a study of blood T cells in healthy people across ages. The authors ran a second PCR of about 7 to 11 cycles using a sample-barcoded 5' primer and a J-beta primer mix. Using its own MiXCR run on the 5' RACE reads, TCRdb lists one record per CDR3 protein. The repertoire includes 1,300,000 or so distinct CDR3 sequences, almost 60% of them detected once, and 6.5% to 8% sits in the top ten. Sequencing input: blood. These receptor sequences come from a man aged 18 to 30 in good health.

The chain joins TRBV5-1 to TRBJ1-2; tentatively, D is TRBD1 (5 bases). Deletions cut 3 bases from V and 6 bases from J, with 18 bases between. Germline values: CDR1 SGHRS, CDR2 YFSETQ. There are 15 residues in the CDR3. This CDR3 reads CASSSLAGVSHGYTF. Here the CDR3 DNA reads TGCGCCAGCAGCTCCCTTGCGGGGGTTTCACATGGCTACACCTTC.

The V call is TRBV11-3, the J call TRBJ1-1; the D gene is possibly TRBD1 (6 bases). The CDR3 spans 15 residues. V dropped 4 bases and J dropped 2 bases, with 14 bases sitting between them. CDR1 is SGHNT and CDR2 is YENEEA in the germline V gene. The CDR3 loop is CASSSGQPGNTEAFF. The CDR3 region has the DNA TGTGCCAGCAGCTCTGGACAGCCAGGAAACACTGAAGCTTTCTTT.

The V gene is TRBV4-2, the J gene TRBJ2-1, with 9 positions matching TRBD2. V lost 4 bases and J lost 7; bases outside the gene matches: 8. This CDR3 is 15 amino acids long. Per germline, CDR1 LGHNA and CDR2 YNFKEQ. The CDR3 nucleotides are TGTGCCAGCAGCCGAAGTGCTAGCGGGGTTAATGAGCAGTTCTTC. Protein: CASSRSASGVNEQFF.

This chain connects TRBV2 to TRBJ2-3; 8 bases are shared with TRBD2. CDR1 is SNHLY, CDR2 FYNNEI, per germline. Germline trimming cut 10 bases from V and 3 bases from J; bases unmatched to any gene: 15. This CDR3 spans 16 amino acids. CDR3 residues: CATQPTAGTRTDTQYF. The DNA for the CDR3 is TGTGCCACCCAGCCGACTGCCGGGACTAGAACAGATACGCAGTATTTT.

J is TRBJ2-7 and V is TRBV12-3 or TRBV12-4; D may be TRBD1 or TRBD2 (5 bases each). Trimming cost V 3 bases and J 1 base, with 13 bases left between them. The CDR3 is 15 residues long. CDR3 DNA: TGTGCCAGCAGTTTCGAGACAGCGGTGTCCTACGAGCAGTACTTC. This encodes CASSFETAVSYEQYF.

This chain joins TRBV18 and TRBJ2-1; D may match TRBD1 or TRBD2 (5 bases each). CDR1 is KGHSH, CDR2 LQKENI, per germline. The V and J ends lost 4 bases and 12 bases respectively, with 19 bases between them. The CDR3 covers 14 residues. CDR3 nucleotides: TGTGCCAGCTCACTTGGGACGGAAGTTTTTGGGCAGTTCTTC. Protein product: CASSLGTEVFGQFF.

The count of this clonotype is one. The chain employs TRBV7-2 and TRBJ2-7; D tentatively fits TRBD1 or TRBD2 (5 bases each). Germline assignment: CDR1 SGHTA and CDR2 FQGNSA. V was clipped by 4 bases and J by 5 bases, with 12 bases between them. This CDR3 spans 13 amino acids. The CDR3 coding sequence is TGTGCCAGCAGCTCTCGGGACCGCAACGAGCAGTACTTC. It translates to CASSSRDRNEQYF.

The chain uses TRBV6-1 and TRBJ2-5; D is unclear. Per germline, CDR1 MNHNS and CDR2 SASEGT. V was clipped by 2 bases and J by 5 bases, with 6 bases between them. This CDR3 comprises 12 residues. CDR3 sequence (DNA): TGTGCCAGCAGTGAACCCCCCGAGACCCAGTACTTC. Protein: CASSEPPETQYF.

This clonotype came up a few times. In DNA, the CDR3 is TGTGCCAGCAGCTTGACTAGCGGGGTGGAGACCCAGTACTTC. Amino acids: CASSLTSGVETQYF. The chain links TRBV7-2 to TRBJ2-5; TRBD2 matches 11 bases. Germline V gene data show CDR1 as SGHTA and CDR2 as FQGNSA. This CDR3 contains 14 residues. Trimming took 3 bases from V and 5 from J; bases not matched to a gene: 2.

The CDR3 protein is CSARGDLSTGFSTDTQYF. CDR3 DNA sequence: TGCAGTGCTAGAGGGGATCTCTCGACAGGGTTTTCCACAGATACGCAGTATTTT. The chain uses TRBV20-1 and TRBJ2-3; 7 nucleotides match TRBD1. CDR3 length equals 18 residues. CDR1 is DFQATT, CDR2 SNEGSKA, per germline (reference sequence). V dropped 1 base and J dropped 2; count of bases not matched to a gene: 15.